This T cell receptor beta chain was captured by sequencing in a study of CD8+CD57+ T cells in acquired aplastic anemia. Genomic DNA, the template, was used for profiling of the TCR beta VDJ and CDR3. TCRdb processed the reads anew with MiXCR; each CDR3 protein has one entry. The table has around 230,000 distinct CDR3 sequences, roughly 55% seen once. This clonotype came up many times. The V end lost 6 bases, the J end lost 2 bases, and 14 bases lay between the germline ends. In germline, CDR1 is SNHLY, CDR2 FYNNEI. The CDR3 contains 15 residues. The sequencing sample was made of sorted CD4+, CD8+, or CD8+CD57+ T cells (not recorded which) from PBMCs. The sequence was obtained from a human donor in good health. The chain employs TRBV2 and TRBJ2-1; maybe TRBD2 (6 bases). The CDR3 coding sequence is TGTGCCAGCAGGACTGGCGGCGGGACCTACAATGAGCAGTTCTTC. It encodes CASRTGGGTYNEQFF.